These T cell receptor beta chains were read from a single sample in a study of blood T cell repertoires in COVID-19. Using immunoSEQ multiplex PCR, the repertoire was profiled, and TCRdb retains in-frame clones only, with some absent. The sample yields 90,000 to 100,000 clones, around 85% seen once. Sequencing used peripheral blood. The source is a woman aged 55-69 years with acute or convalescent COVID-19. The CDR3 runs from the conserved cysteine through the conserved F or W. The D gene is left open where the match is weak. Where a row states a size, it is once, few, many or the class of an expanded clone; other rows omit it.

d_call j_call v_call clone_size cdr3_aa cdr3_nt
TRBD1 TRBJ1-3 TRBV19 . CASSFQQGAGNTIYF TGTGCCAGTAGTTTCCAACAGGGGGCTGGAAACACCATATATTTT
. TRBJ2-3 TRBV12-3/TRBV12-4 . CASSFGRADTQYF TGTGCCAGCAGTTTCGGCAGGGCAGATACGCAGTATTTT
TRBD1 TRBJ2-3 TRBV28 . CASYPRRTGGGADTQYF TGTGCCAGCTACCCAAGGAGGACAGGGGGTGGTGCAGATACGCAGTATTTT
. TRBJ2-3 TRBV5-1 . CASSLEPGYQVDTQYF TGCGCCAGCAGCTTGGAACCAGGTTACCAAGTAGATACGCAGTATTTT
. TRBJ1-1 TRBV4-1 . CASSQESGQIVTEAFF TGCGCCAGCAGCCAAGAAAGCGGGCAGATTGTTACTGAAGCTTTCTTT
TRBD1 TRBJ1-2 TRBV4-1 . CASSQDPRDRGNGYTF TGCGCCAGCAGCCAAGATCCCCGGGACAGGGGTAATGGCTACACCTTC
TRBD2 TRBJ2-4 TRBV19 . CASTDGGIAKNIQYF TGTGCCAGTACCGACGGGGGGATAGCCAAAAACATTCAGTACTTC
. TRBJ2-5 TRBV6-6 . CASSRAGGGARETQYF TGTGCCAGCAGTCGCGCTGGAGGGGGGGCCCGGGAGACCCAGTACTTC
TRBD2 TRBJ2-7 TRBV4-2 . CASSQDAGREGEQYF TGTGCCAGCAGCCAAGACGCGGGCAGGGAGGGCGAGCAGTACTTC
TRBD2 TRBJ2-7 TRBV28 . CASSQGTSQYEQYF TGTGCCAGCAGTCAAGGGACTAGTCAATACGAGCAGTACTTC
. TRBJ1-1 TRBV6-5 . CASTNSGAGAEAFF TGTGCCAGCACAAACTCAGGGGCTGGGGCTGAAGCTTTCTTT
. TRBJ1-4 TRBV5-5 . CASSFEENEKLFF TGTGCCAGCAGCTTTGAAGAGAATGAAAAACTGTTTTTT
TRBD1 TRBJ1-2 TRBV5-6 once CASSPPGQLYGYTF TGTGCCAGCAGCCCCCCGGGACAGCTATATGGCTACACCTTC
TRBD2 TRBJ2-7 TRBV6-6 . CASSRNERGPGYEQYF TGTGCCAGCAGCAGAAACGAGCGGGGGCCAGGGTACGAGCAGTACTTC
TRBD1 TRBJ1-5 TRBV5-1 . CASSATPTGGFGNQPQHF TGCGCCAGCAGCGCTACGCCCACAGGGGGCTTCGGCAATCAGCCCCAGCATTTT
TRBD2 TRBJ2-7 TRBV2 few CASSVGGEGSYEQYF TGTGCCAGCAGTGTGGGAGGGGAGGGGTCCTACGAGCAGTACTTC
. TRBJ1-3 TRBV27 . CASSPVLSGNTIYF TGTGCCAGCAGCCCCGTTCTCTCTGGAAACACCATATATTTT
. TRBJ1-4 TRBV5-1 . CASSLEHRPHEKLFF TGCGCCAGCAGCTTGGAGCACAGGCCCCATGAAAAACTGTTTTTT
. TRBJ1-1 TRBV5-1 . CASSLFGRGNTEAFF TGCGCCAGCAGCTTGTTTGGCAGGGGGAACACTGAAGCTTTCTTT
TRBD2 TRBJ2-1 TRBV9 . CASSVEPGLAGRNYNEQFF TGTGCCAGCAGCGTTGAGCCCGGACTAGCGGGGAGAAACTACAATGAGCAGTTCTTC
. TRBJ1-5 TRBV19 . CASSIVGTPYSNQPQHF TGTGCCAGTAGTATAGTTGGGACACCTTATAGCAATCAGCCCCAGCATTTT
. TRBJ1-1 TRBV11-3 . CASSLGQLGTEAFF TGTGCCAGCAGCTTAGGACAGTTGGGCACTGAAGCTTTCTTT
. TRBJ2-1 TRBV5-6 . CASSFLSGNEQFF TGTGCCAGCAGCTTTTTGTCAGGGAATGAGCAGTTCTTC
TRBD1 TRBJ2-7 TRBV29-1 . CSVTDRGPYEQYF TGCAGCGTGACCGACAGGGGCCCCTACGAGCAGTACTTC
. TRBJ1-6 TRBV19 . CASSINGDGSPLHF TGTGCCAGTAGTATTAACGGGGATGGTTCACCCCTCCACTTT
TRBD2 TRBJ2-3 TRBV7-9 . CASSSHPLAGGSDTQYF TGTGCCAGCAGCTCTCACCCCCTAGCGGGGGGCTCAGATACGCAGTATTTT
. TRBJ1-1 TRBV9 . CASSPYLGRENTEAFF TGTGCCAGCAGCCCCTACCTCGGACGGGAGAACACTGAAGCTTTCTTT
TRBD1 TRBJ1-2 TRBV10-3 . CATAGQGNYGYTF TGTGCCACCGCGGGACAGGGGAACTATGGCTACACCTTC
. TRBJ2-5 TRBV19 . CASFDRLQETQYF TGTGCCAGTTTCGACAGATTGCAAGAGACCCAGTACTTC
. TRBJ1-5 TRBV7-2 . CASSFRRGGQPQHF TGTGCCAGCAGCTTTAGAAGGGGAGGCCAGCCCCAGCATTTT
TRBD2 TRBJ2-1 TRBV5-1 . CASSPGLAGGRDNEQFF TGCGCCAGCAGCCCGGGACTAGCGGGGGGGCGGGACAATGAGCAGTTCTTC
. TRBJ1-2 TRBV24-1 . CATSETEDRYKGYTF TGTGCCACCAGTGAGACTGAGGACAGATATAAGGGCTACACCTTC
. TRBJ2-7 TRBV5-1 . CASSFRSPEEQYF TGCGCCAGCAGCTTTCGGTCCCCCGAGGAGCAGTACTTC
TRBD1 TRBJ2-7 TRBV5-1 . CASTDQGTGLDEQYF TGCGCCAGCACTGATCAAGGGACAGGGCTCGACGAGCAGTACTTC
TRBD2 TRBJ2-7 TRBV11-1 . CASSPSGASYEQYF TGTGCCAGCAGCCCCAGCGGGGCCTCCTACGAGCAGTACTTC
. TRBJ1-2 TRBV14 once CASSHGLRYGYTF TGTGCCAGCAGCCACGGGTTGCGATATGGCTACACCTTC
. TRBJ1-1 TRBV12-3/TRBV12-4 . CASSLVRDTEAFF TGTGCCAGCAGTTTAGTCAGGGACACTGAAGCTTTCTTT
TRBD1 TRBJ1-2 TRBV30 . CAWTGEGDRANYGYTF TGTGCCTGGACCGGAGAGGGGGACAGGGCTAACTATGGCTACACCTTC
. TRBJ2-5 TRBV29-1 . CSVEAGLLRETQYF TGCAGCGTTGAAGCGGGACTCCTGAGGGAGACCCAGTACTTC
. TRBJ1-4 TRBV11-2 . CASSRGVGEKLFF TGTGCCAGCAGCCGCGGGGTAGGGGAAAAACTGTTTTTT
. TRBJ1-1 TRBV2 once CASSEEQGTEAFF TGTGCCAGCAGTGAGGAGCAGGGCACTGAAGCTTTCTTT
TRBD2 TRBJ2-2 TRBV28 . CASSGGRDTGELFF TGTGCCAGTAGCGGGGGCCGGGACACCGGGGAGCTGTTTTTT
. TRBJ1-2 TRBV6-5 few CASSYAGISYGYTF TGTGCCAGCAGTTATGCAGGGATTAGCTATGGCTACACCTTC
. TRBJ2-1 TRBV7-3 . CASSLGSVYNEQFF TGTGCCAGCAGCTTAGGGAGTGTTTACAATGAGCAGTTCTTC
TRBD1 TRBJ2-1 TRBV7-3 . CASSVTGDGEQFF TGTGCCAGCAGCGTGACAGGGGATGGTGAGCAGTTCTTC
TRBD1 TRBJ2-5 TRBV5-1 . CASSLAGTGREETQYF TGCGCCAGCAGCTTGGCCGGGACAGGGAGGGAAGAGACCCAGTACTTC
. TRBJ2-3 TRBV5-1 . CASSLQGFGTDTQYF TGCGCCAGCAGCTTACAGGGTTTTGGCACAGATACGCAGTATTTT
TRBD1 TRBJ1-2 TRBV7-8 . CASSFQGEDYGYTF TGTGCCAGCAGCTTTCAGGGGGAGGACTATGGCTACACCTTC
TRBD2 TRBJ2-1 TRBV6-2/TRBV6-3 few CASSYGLAGTEQFF TGTGCCAGCAGTTACGGACTAGCGGGGACTGAGCAGTTCTTC
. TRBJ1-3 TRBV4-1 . CASSQDASPGNTIYF TGCGCCAGCAGCCAAGATGCCAGTCCTGGAAACACCATATATTTT
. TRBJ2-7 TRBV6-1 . CASSERSSEQYF TGTGCCAGCAGTGAAAGGTCTAGCGAGCAGTACTTC
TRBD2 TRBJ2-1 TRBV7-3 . CASSPGGAWNEQFF TGTGCCAGCAGCCCGGGGGGGGCCTGGAATGAGCAGTTCTTC
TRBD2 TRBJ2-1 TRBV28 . CASSPLRTSGTYNEQFF TGTGCCAGCAGTCCCTTAAGGACTAGCGGAACCTACAATGAGCAGTTCTTC